This T cell receptor beta chain came from a study of tumor and adjacent non-tumor tissue in lung cancer. Study context: The patients, roughly eleven men and about 5 women, were about 31 to 85 with stage I to III disease.

A modified ARM-PCR protocol with three rounds of nested PCR amplified TCRbeta. TCRdb reprocessed the multiplex PCR reads with MiXCR, giving one entry per CDR3 protein. This sample has around 210,000 distinct CDR3 sequences, with 71% found just once. No cell sorting was done before RNA was extracted from the tissue. This CDR3 comprises 14 residues. V lost 5 bases to trimming and J lost 5 bases, with 16 bases between them. The germline gives CDR1 SGHNT, CDR2 YENEEA. The source material was lung tumor tissue. The receptor was isolated from a man between 60 and 70 years old with non-small cell lung cancer. This chain connects TRBV11-3 to TRBJ2-7; D tentatively reads TRBD1 or TRBD2 (5 bases each). DNA of the CDR3: TGTGCCAGCAGCCCCCGGGACGAAGCTAACGAGCAGTACTTC. Translation: CASSPRDEANEQYF.